One sample yielded the 22 T cell receptor beta chains listed below, sequenced in a study of cytomegalovirus exposure and HLA in healthy donors. 13 Jbeta primers and 60 Vbeta primers were used for the PCR. The assay was immunoSEQ multiplex PCR, and TCRdb's table has in-frame clones only and misses some. The table shows fewer than 200,000 clones, with approximately 72% occurring only once. Sequences were obtained from PBMCs. The receptors here all came from a female donor in good health and CMV-seronegative.

This clone was seen more than once but under ten times. This CDR3 is CASSLTGGSNQPQHF. The CDR3 DNA reads as TGCGCCAGCAGCCTCACAGGGGGTAGCAATCAGCCCCAGCATTTT. The chain carries TRBV10-2 and TRBJ1-5, with 8 bases fitting TRBD1. The CDR3 totals 15 residues. The V and J ends lost 6 bases and 0 bases, in that order; junction bases with no gene match: 4. Germline CDR1 is WSHSY and CDR2 is SAAADI.

V and J are TRBV6-1 and TRBJ1-3, with D unresolved. Trimming took 8 bases from V and 4 from J, leaving 6 bases between them. This CDR3 spans 11 amino acids. Germline lookup yields CDR1 MNHNS and CDR2 SASEGT. CDR3 amino acids: CASLAGNTIYF. In DNA form, the CDR3 reads TGTGCCAGCTTGGCCGGAAACACCATATATTTT.

The chain recombines TRBV4-3 with TRBJ2-7; no clear D gene. Germline lookup yields CDR1 LGHNA and CDR2 YSLEER. The CDR3 length is 14 residues. The ends were cut back, 0 bases at V and 1 base at J, with 7 bases in the middle. In nucleotides, the CDR3 is TGCGCCAGCAGCCAAGAGTACCTATCCTACGAGCAGTACTTC. Protein product: CASSQEYLSYEQYF.

The J gene is TRBJ2-3, the V gene TRBV7-3; the D is unclear. The length of the CDR3 is 14 residues. Germline V lookup: CDR1 SGHTA, CDR2 FQGTGA. The V gene lost 2 bases and the J gene lost 2 bases, with 8 bases spanning the gap. CDR3 region: CASSLDRYTDTQYF. The CDR3, as DNA: TGTGCCAGCAGCTTAGATCGGTACACAGATACGCAGTATTTT.

This clone has a handful of counts. The V and J genes are TRBV19 and TRBJ2-7; D is perhaps TRBD1 (5 bases). Germline CDR1 LNHDA, CDR2 SQIVND (reference sequence). V was trimmed by 3 bases and J by 4 bases, leaving 13 bases between them. The CDR3 has 14 residues. The CDR3: CASSIRLDTYEQYF. CDR3 DNA sequence: TGTGCCAGTAGTATCAGGTTGGACACGTACGAGCAGTACTTC.

The V gene is TRBV5-1, the J gene TRBJ2-3, with TRBD2 matching over 7 bases. The germline gives CDR1 SGHRS, CDR2 YFSETQ. CDR3 size: 15 residues. Germline trimming cut 4 bases from V and 0 bases from J; bases unmatched to any gene: 5. CDR3 residues: CASSIRRGSTDTQYF. For the CDR3, the DNA is TGCGCCAGCAGCATTAGGCGGGGGAGCACAGATACGCAGTATTTT.

The table lists this clone with a few counts. The rearrangement links TRBV7-2 to TRBJ2-1, with TRBD1 identical over 8 bases. With V trimmed by 6 bases and J by 0 bases, 4 bases remained unmatched. Germline V lookup: CDR1 SGHTA, CDR2 FQGNSA. The length of the CDR3 is 15 residues. The CDR3 nucleotides are TGTGCCAGCAGGCGCGACAGGGGCTCCTACAATGAGCAGTTCTTC. This gives the protein CASRRDRGSYNEQFF.

This clone was seen more than once but under ten times. The chain combines TRBV6-6 with TRBJ1-1, with D hard to call. The V gene's germline CDR1 is MNHNY and CDR2 SVGAGI (reference sequence). V gave up 2 bases and J gave up 0 bases, with 13 bases separating them. The CDR3 extends over 16 amino acids. CDR3 bases: TGTGCCAGCAGTTACGGCCCTGTCGGGGTGAACACTGAAGCTTTCTTT. It encodes CASSYGPVGVNTEAFF.

The V gene is TRBV7-9, the J gene TRBJ1-4; 7 bases line up with TRBD1. The V and J ends lost 5 bases and 7 bases, in that order; junction bases with no gene match: 7. Germline CDR1 is SEHNR and CDR2 is FQNEAQ (reference sequence). The CDR3 loop spans 14 amino acids. This CDR3 is CASSLGTAGEKLFF. For the CDR3, the DNA is TGTGCCAGCAGCCTCGGGACAGCGGGTGAAAAACTGTTTTTT.

This clone was counted only a few times. The V call is TRBV19, the J call TRBJ1-5, with a possible D match to TRBD1 (5 bases). This CDR3 comprises 13 residues. V gave up 7 bases and J gave up 4 bases, with 11 bases separating them. Germline CDR1 reads LNHDA; CDR2 reads SQIVND (reference sequence). CDR3 bases: TGTGCCAGTACCCATCGGGGGAATCAGCCCCAGCATTTT. It codes for CASTHRGNQPQHF.

The CDR3 DNA is TGTGCCAGCTCCCCGACATATAACGCGGGCTACACCTTC. Translating it yields CASSPTYNAGYTF. The V and J genes are TRBV9 and TRBJ1-2; D remains unclear. This CDR3 contains 13 residues. Germline V gene lookup returns CDR1 SGDLS and CDR2 YYNGEE. V gave up 7 bases and J gave up 8 bases, with 18 bases separating them.

The V gene is TRBV2, the J gene TRBJ2-7, with D maybe TRBD2 (6 bases). The V end lost 6 bases, the J end lost 2 bases, and 20 bases lay between the germline ends. This CDR3 is 16 amino acids long. Germline V gene sequence: CDR1 SNHLY, CDR2 FYNNEI. The chain's CDR3 is CASREKPGLAAYEQYF. The CDR3 DNA is TGTGCCAGCAGAGAAAAGCCGGGACTCGCCGCCTACGAGCAGTACTTC.

This chain links TRBV18 with TRBJ2-7; D ambiguous. The CDR3 runs to 12 residues. CDR1 is KGHSH and CDR2 is LQKENI in the germline V gene. V was cut by 6 bases and J by 5 bases, with 11 bases left in between. CDR3 in DNA: TGTGCCAGCTCCCGCACAGCAAACGAGCAGTACTTC. Encoded protein: CASSRTANEQYF.

The rearrangement uses TRBV7-6 and TRBJ2-3; D may be TRBD1 (5 bases). Germline CDR1 SGHVS, CDR2 FNYEAQ. V lost 5 bases to trimming and J lost 2 bases, with 11 bases between them. The CDR3 runs 14 residues. The CDR3 here is CASSLQTVTDTQYF. As DNA, the CDR3 is TGTGCCAGCAGCCTACAGACAGTCACAGATACGCAGTATTTT.

The V and J genes are TRBV6-1 and TRBJ2-5, with 9 bases identical to TRBD1. From germline, CDR1 is MNHNS and CDR2 SASEGT. The CDR3 loop spans 14 amino acids. V gave up 4 bases and J gave up 5 bases; unmatched junction bases: 5. This CDR3 reads CASSGDRDVETQYF. As DNA, the CDR3 is TGTGCCAGCAGTGGGGACAGGGATGTGGAGACCCAGTACTTC.

The chain joins TRBV5-4 to TRBJ2-3, with TRBD1 matching 9 bases. Germline CDR1 reads SGHNT; CDR2 reads YYREEE (reference sequence). The CDR3 loop spans 14 amino acids. V dropped 2 bases and J dropped 3; count of bases not matched to a gene: 1. In DNA, the CDR3 is TGTGCCAGCAGCTTCGGACAGGGGACAGATACGCAGTATTTT. This codes for CASSFGQGTDTQYF.

This clone was seen more than once but under ten times. The genes are TRBV2 and TRBJ1-5, with 7 bases lining up with TRBD1. The V gene end was trimmed by 10 bases and the J gene end by 4 bases; junction bases not matched to a gene: 7. This CDR3 spans 13 amino acids. From germline, CDR1 is SNHLY and CDR2 FYNNEI. The CDR3 loop is CATHRGPNQPQHF. The CDR3 DNA reads TGTGCCACCCACAGGGGTCCTAATCAGCCCCAGCATTTT.

The chain recombines TRBV19 with TRBJ1-1, with 8 nucleotides matching TRBD1. V was pared by 6 bases and J by 1 base, with 4 bases of the junction left unmatched. CDR1 is LNHDA and CDR2 is SQIVND in the germline V gene (reference sequence). The CDR3 contains 14 residues. CDR3 residues: CASRTGDWNTEAFF. DNA for the CDR3: TGTGCCAGTAGGACAGGGGACTGGAACACTGAAGCTTTCTTT.

This clone appeared a few times. This chain links TRBV6-6 with TRBJ1-4; the match to TRBD1 covers 11 bases. This CDR3 contains 15 residues. Germline V gene sequence: CDR1 MNHNY, CDR2 SVGAGI (reference sequence). V trimming: 0 bases; J trimming: 6 bases; junction bases outside the gene matches: 0. The CDR3 sequence is CASSYSGQGDEKLFF. In DNA, the CDR3 is TGTGCCAGCAGTTACTCGGGACAGGGGGATGAAAAACTGTTTTTT.

This clone was detected only a few times. The chain employs TRBV4-3 and TRBJ1-1; D is perhaps TRBD1 (6 bases). Trimming left V 3 bases short and J 9 bases short, with 14 bases between. CDR1 and CDR2 (germline): LGHNA, YSLEER. The CDR3 runs to 13 residues. Written as DNA, the CDR3 is TGCGCCAGCAGCCATTTCGGACAGTCCCAAGCTTTCTTT. Its protein product is CASSHFGQSQAFF.

This clone was seen a handful of times. The chain is built from TRBV5-8 and TRBJ2-3; TRBD2 agrees at 10 bases. The CDR3 length is 18 residues. With V trimmed by 6 bases and J by 3 bases, 16 bases remained unmatched. CDR1 and CDR2 from the germline V gene are SGHTS and YDEGEE. The CDR3 nucleotides read TGTGCCAGCACCAGGCCACGGACTAGCGGATTATTAACAGATACGCAGTATTTT. The encoded protein is CASTRPRTSGLLTDTQYF.

The chain has TRBV5-1 and TRBJ2-2, with TRBD1 identical over 9 bases. V was clipped by 1 base and J by 7 bases; unmatched bases: 8. There are 16 residues in the CDR3. CDR1 SGHRS and CDR2 YFSETQ come from the germline V gene. CDR3 sequence (DNA): TGCGCCAGCAGCTTGCCACAGGGGGCCGGGGACGGGGAGCTGTTTTTT. The encoded protein is CASSLPQGAGDGELFF. The whole variable domain, remainder taken from reference TRBV5-1 and TRBJ2-2, is KAGVTQTPRYLIKTRGQQVTLSCSPISGHRSVSWYQQTPGQGLQFLFEYFSETQRNKGNFPGRFSGRQFSNSRSEMNVSTLELGDSALYLCASSLPQGAGDGELFFGEGSRLTVL.